This entry describes one T cell receptor beta chain. Only one count was recorded for this clone. The clone's antigen remains unknown. No qualities accompany the bases; no much larger clone lies one base away. The record originates from a study of blood T cell repertoires in COVID-19 (TCRdb year 2020). A note on the overall study: Samples covering the acute and convalescent phases of COVID-19 were provided by collaborators in the United States, Italy and Spain. Samples were obtained from the ongoing ImmuneRACE study (first 160 participants) and from 1,000 to 1,500 subjects provided by 6 global collaborators. HLA class I and class II types, where available, came from metadata supplied by the sample provider rather than from assay-based typing. Sample metadata almost always included a de-identified subject ID, COVID-19 status, age in years and sex. The material from the prospective study consisted of cDNA or gDNA derived from T cells, B-cell-depleted T cells, or PBMCs. Deeply sampled blood TCRbeta repertoires from subjects exposed to, actively infected with, or recovered from COVID-19 were included in the dataset. A freely available public database, intended as a resource for researchers studying the immune response to SARS-CoV-2, is where the repertoires were released.

The CDR3 has 14 amino acids, counting the end cysteine and phenylalanine. Only the CDR3 DNA stays, 42 bases, in frame from base 1. CDR1 SGHAT and CDR2 FQNNGV were looked up in the germline V gene. V is clipped by 2 bases and J by 5 bases, and the sequence between their germline boundaries is 10 bases long. TCRbeta CDR3 regions were amplified from genomic DNA by means of the immunoSEQ Assay, a bias-controlled multiplex PCR. In the paper's pipeline: Within the assay, amplification of reference gene primers was used to estimate how many nucleated cells each sample contained. Sequence reads were collapsed and filtered to measure the absolute abundance of every unique TCRbeta CDR3 rearrangement. For each sample, productive Simpson clonality was calculated as the square root of Simpson's diversity index across productive rearrangements. TCRdb provides this immuneACCESS table in a form limited to in-frame rearrangements. Some clones are lacking; in checked studies, under half of them reflect an unresolved V gene, and why the rest are absent is not known. The V and J calls and clone size come from that table; D and trimming were worked out from the DNA. This sample lists 150,000 to 200,000 clones; roughly three quarters were detected once. Roughly a sixth of the sample lies in the top ten.

Beyond this particular receptor, the publication reports: How much clinical and demographic metadata was included differed by source and by participant, and the metadata was provided uncurated.

The collaborating institutions used their own protocols to collect whole blood in K2EDTA tubes. For TCRbeta analysis, collaborators shipped samples as frozen whole blood, isolated PBMCs, or DNA extracted from either of those sample types. The source is a man aged 55-75 years with active or convalescent COVID-19. The sequence is built from TRBV11-2 and TRBJ2-1; no D segment can be confidently identified. Sequences were obtained from peripheral blood. The bases read TGTGCCAGCAGCTTATTCGAAGAGGACAATGAGCAGTTCTTC. It codes for CASSLFEEDNEQFF.